This T cell receptor (beta chain) was captured in a study of tumor-infiltrating lymphocytes in localized non-small cell lung cancer. Background on the study: Tumor tissue and non-adjacent uninvolved lung came from each patient.

Measured with immunoSEQ multiplex PCR; TCRdb has only the in-frame clones, and not every one. Of some 13,000 clones in the sample, around 74% were seen once. CDR1 LNHDA and CDR2 SQIVND come from the germline V gene (reference sequence). V dropped 3 bases and J dropped 4 bases, with 12 bases sitting between them. CDR3 length: 14 amino acids. This clone showed up just once. Its antigen is not identified. Notes on the study in general: Available tissue quantity limited TCR sequencing to a patient subset. T-cell fraction did not differ between immunotypes IM1 and IM2.

The chain carries TRBV19 and TRBJ1-2; D uncertain. The TCR sequence derives from a human donor with non-small cell lung cancer. The sample consisted of uninvolved lung tissue not adjacent to the tumor. The CDR3 DNA reads TGTGCCAGTAGTATCATCGGGTCTCCCTATGGCTACACCTTC. Amino acid sequence: CASSIIGSPYGYTF.